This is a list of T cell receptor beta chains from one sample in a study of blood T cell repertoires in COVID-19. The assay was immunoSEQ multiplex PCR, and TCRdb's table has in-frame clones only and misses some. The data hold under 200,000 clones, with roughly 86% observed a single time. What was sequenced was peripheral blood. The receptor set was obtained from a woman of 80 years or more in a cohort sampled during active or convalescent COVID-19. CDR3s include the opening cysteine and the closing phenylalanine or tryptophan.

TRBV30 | CACDRGYTEAFF
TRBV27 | CASRKGAGSLNTEAFF
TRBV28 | CASSFIGTTTNEKLFF
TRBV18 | CASSITGTGGADTQYF
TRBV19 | CASISGAANGYTF
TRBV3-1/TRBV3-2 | CASSLQGAFKREQFF
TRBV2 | CASRAGQEGNIQYF
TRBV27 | CASSLSGITLGTGSNTIYF
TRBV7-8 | CASSFLEPYGQPQHF
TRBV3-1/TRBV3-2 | CASSFGLAGTGELFF
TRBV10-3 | CAISESDTGFTEAFF
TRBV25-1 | CASSDQGNSPLHF
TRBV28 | CASSLGGTNSPLHF
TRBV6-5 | CASRHLGGPHNEQFF
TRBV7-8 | CASSSTVSGGGGDTQYF
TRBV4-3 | CASSLGGALNYGYTF
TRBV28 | CAAGMTGGGQAQYF
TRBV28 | CASSLRRHPGTQYF
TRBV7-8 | CASSMGQATNYGYTF
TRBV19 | CASRDRGRADTQYF
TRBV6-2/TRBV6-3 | CASSYTRLSGGPTDTQYF
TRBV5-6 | CASSLYGLAPPNEQFF
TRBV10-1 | CASSDPTLGYEQFF
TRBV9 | CASSVQEGETQYF
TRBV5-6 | CASSRRQGGTEAFF
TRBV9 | CASSVDPIPGYNEQFF
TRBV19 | CASIGVNTEAFF
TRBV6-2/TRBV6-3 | CASSYSAPGGHRTEQYF
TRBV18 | CASSSTSGSYEQYF
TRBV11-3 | CASSRGQGSANEQFF
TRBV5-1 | CASSAGQLFSNEQFF
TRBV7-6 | CASSSTQGARGYTF
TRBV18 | CASSGGVGYGYTF
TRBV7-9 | CASSYTSGSTDTQYF
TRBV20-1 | CSASSGNIYGYTF
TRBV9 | CASSAYRENYGYTF
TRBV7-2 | CASSARPGQGGETQYF
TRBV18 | CASSPTGGVTGELFF
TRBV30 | CAWGAQETQYF
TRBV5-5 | CASSSSFVRPVGAGELFF
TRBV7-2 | CASSLRLGRDTGELFF
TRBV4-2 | CASSQGPGDSGYTF
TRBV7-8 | CASSRRFVGADYGYTF
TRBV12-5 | CASGSPAGGGLGELFF
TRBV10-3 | CAIRGQSSGNTIYF
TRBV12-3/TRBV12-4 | CASSLVLGYTF
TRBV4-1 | CASSHPSGSYEQYF
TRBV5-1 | CASSLQGMEETQYF